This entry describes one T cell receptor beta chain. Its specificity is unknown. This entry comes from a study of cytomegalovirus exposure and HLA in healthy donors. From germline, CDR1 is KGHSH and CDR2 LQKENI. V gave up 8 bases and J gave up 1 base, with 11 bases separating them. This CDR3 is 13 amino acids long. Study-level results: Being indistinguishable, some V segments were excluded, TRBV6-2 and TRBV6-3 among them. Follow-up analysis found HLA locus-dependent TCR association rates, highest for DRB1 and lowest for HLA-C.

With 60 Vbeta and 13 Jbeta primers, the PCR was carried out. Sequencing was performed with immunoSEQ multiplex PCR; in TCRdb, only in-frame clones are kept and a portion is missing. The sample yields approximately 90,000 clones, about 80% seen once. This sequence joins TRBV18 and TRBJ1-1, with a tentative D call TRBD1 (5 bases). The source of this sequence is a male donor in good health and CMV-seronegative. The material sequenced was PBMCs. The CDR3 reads CASPQQENTEAFF. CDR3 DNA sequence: TGTGCCAGCCCACAACAGGAGAACACTGAAGCTTTCTTT.